The entry that follows covers one TCR beta chain sequence. Its antigen is still unknown. This sample is part of a study of T cells in Graves' hyperthyroidism and ophthalmopathy. Study at large: Peripheral blood draws took place at initial diagnosis, ahead of any treatment.

Study-wide results and limits: Most clonotypes expanded in the thyroid (above 0.001) were also present in blood. Model predictions of ophthalmopathy came a median roughly 6.4 months before onset.

Germline V gene sequence: CDR1 SQVTM, CDR2 ANQGSEA. V shed 6 bases, J shed 1 base, and the junction held 7 bases outside the gene matches. This CDR3 has 14 residues. RNA transcripts gave rise to amplified TCR beta CDR3 regions. Initially, a first-round RT-PCR of the TCR CDR3 employed the HTBI primer set. MiXCR, run by TCRdb on the multiplex PCR reads, gives a single entry per CDR3 protein. The top ten hold around 60% of the sample, which has 250,000 to 350,000 distinct CDR3 sequences, about 20% seen once. The rearrangement links TRBV29-1 to TRBJ2-5; TRBD2 agrees at 8 bases. This clonotype was obtained from a man younger than 40 with Graves' ophthalmopathy. Source material: blood. The CDR3 reads CSVERAGVQETQYF. The CDR3 region has the DNA TGCAGCGTCGAAAGAGCGGGAGTCCAAGAGACCCAGTACTTC.